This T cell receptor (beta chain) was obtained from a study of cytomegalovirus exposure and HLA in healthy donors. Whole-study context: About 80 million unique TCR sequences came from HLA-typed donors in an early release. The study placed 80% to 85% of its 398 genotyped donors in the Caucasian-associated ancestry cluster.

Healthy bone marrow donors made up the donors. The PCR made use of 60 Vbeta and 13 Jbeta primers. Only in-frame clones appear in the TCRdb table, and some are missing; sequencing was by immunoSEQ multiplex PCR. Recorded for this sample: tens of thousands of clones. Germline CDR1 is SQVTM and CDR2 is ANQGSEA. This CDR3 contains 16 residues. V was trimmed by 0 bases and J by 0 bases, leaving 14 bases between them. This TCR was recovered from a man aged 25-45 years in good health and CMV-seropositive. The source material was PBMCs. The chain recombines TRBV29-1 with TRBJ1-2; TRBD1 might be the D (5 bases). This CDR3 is CSVEDPQQDPNYGYTF. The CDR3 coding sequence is TGCAGCGTTGAAGATCCCCAACAGGATCCTAACTATGGCTACACCTTC. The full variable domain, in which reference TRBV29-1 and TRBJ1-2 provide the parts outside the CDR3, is SAVISQKPSRDICQRGTSLTIQCQVDSQVTMMFWYRQQPGQSLTLIATANQGSEATYESGFVIDKFPISRPNLTFSTLTVSNMSPEDSSIYLCSVEDPQQDPNYGYTFGSGTRLTVV.